One sample yielded the 28 T cell receptor beta chains listed below, sequenced in a study of T cells in severe cutaneous drug reactions. Sequenced patients had Stevens-Johnson syndrome or toxic epidermal necrolysis caused by carbamazepine. TCR subtype-specific primers in iRepertoire multiplex PCR prepared libraries for bulk and single-cell sequencing. Following a re-call of the multiplex PCR reads, TCRdb has one entry per CDR3 protein and lacks DNA. This repertoire includes some 970 distinct CDR3 sequences. The specimen was PBMCs. The receptors were sampled from a human donor with Stevens-Johnson syndrome, a severe cutaneous drug reaction.

This chain links TRBV12-3 or TRBV12-4 with TRBJ1-5. The CDR3 covers 13 residues. This CDR3 reads CASSWERGQPQHF.

The chain uses TRBV6-1 and TRBJ2-1; TCRdb designates TRBD2, a call that cannot be tested without DNA. Per germline, CDR1 MNHNS and CDR2 SASEGT. The CDR3 sequence is 16 residues long. CDR3 protein: CASSEPSGRALNEQFF.

This chain uses TRBV2 with TRBJ2-2. Looked up from germline, CDR1 is SNHLY and CDR2 is FYNNEI. The CDR3 runs 14 residues. The CDR3: CASSLETGSGELFF.

Measured by frequency, this clonotype is medium-sized. The gene calls are TRBV2 and TRBJ2-1. The CDR3 is made up of 11 amino acids. In germline, CDR1 is SNHLY, CDR2 FYNNEI. The CDR3 region is CASSDRQEQFF.

This clonotype is classed as medium-sized by frequency. This chain uses TRBV7-8 with TRBJ2-7; TCRdb returns TRBD1, unconfirmable since there is no DNA. The CDR3 contains 14 residues. Germline V lookup: CDR1 SGHVS, CDR2 FQNEAQ. The CDR3 loop is CASSLSQASYEQYF.

By frequency, this clonotype is large. The chain links TRBV5-6 to TRBJ1-5; TCRdb indicates TRBD1, and absent DNA this call remains unverified. CDR3 length: 14 residues. CDR1 SGHDT and CDR2 YYEEEE come from the germline V gene. This CDR3 is CASSITGSNQPQHF. Full variable domain (remainder filled in from reference TRBV5-6 and TRBJ1-5): DAGVTQSPTHLIKTRGQQVTLRCSPKSGHDTVSWYQQALGQGPQFIFQYYEEEERQRGNFPDRFSGHQFPNYSSELNVNALLLGDSALYLCASSITGSNQPQHFGDGTRLSIL.

This clonotype ranks as medium-sized in terms of frequency. CDR3: CASGRGHFNEQFF. The chain combines TRBV12-3 or TRBV12-4 with TRBJ2-1; TCRdb gives TRBD1 as the D gene, but with no DNA this cannot be confirmed. This CDR3 is 13 amino acids long.

This clonotype is identified as medium-sized from frequency. This chain joins TRBV11-2 and TRBJ1-1; with no DNA, the TCRdb D assignment of TRBD1 cannot be verified. The CDR3 sequence is 11 residues long. Germline V CDR1 and CDR2: SGHAT, FQNNGV. The CDR3 is CASRKDRVPFF.

This clonotype registers medium-sized by frequency. The gene calls are TRBV28 and TRBJ1-2. The germline V gene has CDR1 MDHEN and CDR2 SYDVKM. The CDR3 totals 15 residues. The CDR3 protein is CASSSSAGGSYGYTF.

This clonotype registers medium-sized (0.01 to 0.1%) by frequency. This chain uses TRBV5-5 with TRBJ2-3; TCRdb's assignment of TRBD1 cannot be checked, as there is no DNA. This CDR3 has 14 residues. Germline V gene sequence: CDR1 SGHKS, CDR2 YYEKEE (reference sequence). CDR3 loop: CASRTGSSLDTQYF.

This clonotype registers medium-sized by frequency. This chain joins TRBV28 and TRBJ2-7; without DNA, the TCRdb call of TRBD1 cannot be checked. The V gene's germline CDR1 is MDHEN and CDR2 SYDVKM. The CDR3 sequence is 15 residues long. The CDR3 is CASSYRGPSSYEQYF.

This chain links TRBV5-1 with TRBJ2-3. This CDR3 region has 14 residues. The V gene's germline CDR1 is SGHRS and CDR2 YFSETQ. CDR3 loop: CASRLGRNTDTQYF.

This clonotype is classed as medium-sized (0.01 to 0.1%) by frequency. This chain uses TRBV4-1 with TRBJ2-5; the D call of TRBD2 rests on TCRdb alone, since no DNA is present to check it. The V gene's germline CDR1 is MGHRA and CDR2 YSYEKL. CDR3 length: 15 amino acids. The CDR3 sequence: CASSHGLAVQETQYF.

According to its frequency, this clonotype is medium-sized (0.01 to 0.1%). The rearrangement uses TRBV24-1 and TRBJ1-2; the D call from TCRdb, TRBD1, cannot be confirmed without DNA. The CDR3 is made up of 15 amino acids. CDR1 and CDR2 from the germline V gene are KGHDR and SFDVKD. CDR3: CATSDSGQGARGYTF.

The V call is TRBV20-1, the J call TRBJ2-5; TCRdb's D call, TRBD1, is unchecked because there is no DNA. Germline loops: CDR1 DFQATT, CDR2 SNEGSKA (reference sequence). CDR3 size: 12 residues. CDR3 residues: CSALTGKETQYF.

V and J are TRBV29-1 and TRBJ2-1. CDR3 length: 12 residues. CDR1 and CDR2 (germline): SQVTM, ANQGSEA. CDR3: CSVVGPSDEQFF.

This clonotype shows up as medium-sized by frequency. The chain is built from TRBV7-9 and TRBJ1-3. The CDR3 contains 14 residues. CDR1 and CDR2 from the germline V gene are SEHNR and FQNEAQ (reference sequence). CDR3 residues: CASSFADFGNTIYF.

According to its frequency, this clonotype is medium-sized. V usage is TRBV6-1 and J usage is TRBJ2-1; the TRBD1 assignment by TCRdb is unverifiable without DNA. Germline CDR1 and CDR2: MNHNS and SASEGT. The CDR3 totals 18 residues. CDR3 in amino acids: CASSEAIGLTGSPREQFF.

By frequency, this clonotype is medium-sized. This chain uses TRBV19 with TRBJ2-1. Germline values: CDR1 LNHDA, CDR2 SQIVND (reference sequence). The CDR3 spans 12 residues. CDR3 protein: CASSIGPNEQFF.

Its frequency marks this clonotype as large. The V gene is TRBV7-2, the J gene TRBJ2-1. The germline CDR1 and CDR2 sequences are SGHTA and FQGNSA. This CDR3 is 13 amino acids long. The CDR3 loop reads CASSLSSYNEQFF. The complete variable domain, with remaining parts taken from reference TRBV7-2 and TRBJ2-1, reads GAGVSQSPSNKVTEKGKDVELRCDPISGHTALYWYRQSLGQGLEFLIYFQGNSAPDKSGLPSDRFSAERTGGSVSTLTIQRTQQEDSAVYLCASSLSSYNEQFFGPGTRLTVL.

This clonotype registers medium-sized (0.01 to 0.1%) by frequency. J is TRBJ2-1 and V is TRBV19; lacking DNA, the TRBD1 call made by TCRdb goes unchecked. Per germline, CDR1 LNHDA and CDR2 SQIVND (reference sequence). There are 14 residues in the CDR3. CDR3 sequence: CASSIDVGRNEQFF. The full variable domain, rest sourced from reference TRBV19 and TRBJ2-1, is DGGITQSPKYLFRKEGQNVTLSCEQNLNHDAMYWYRQDPGQGLRLIYYSQIVNDFQKGDIAEGYSVSREKKESFPLTVTSAQKNPTAFYLCASSIDVGRNEQFFGPGTRLTVL.

This clonotype is classed as medium-sized (0.01 to 0.1%) by frequency. The rearrangement joins TRBV7-2 to TRBJ2-7; absent DNA, TCRdb's TRBD2 call cannot be checked. The germline V gene has CDR1 SGHTA and CDR2 FQGNSA. The CDR3 sequence is 15 residues long. This CDR3 reads CASSLDGTPAGEQYF. Drawing the rest from reference TRBV7-2 and TRBJ2-7, the complete variable domain is GAGVSQSPSNKVTEKGKDVELRCDPISGHTALYWYRQSLGQGLEFLIYFQGNSAPDKSGLPSDRFSAERTGGSVSTLTIQRTQQEDSAVYLCASSLDGTPAGEQYFGPGTRLTVT.

By frequency, this clonotype registers medium-sized. This rearrangement joins TRBV14 to TRBJ2-7; the TRBD2 assignment by TCRdb is unverifiable without DNA. There are 13 residues in the CDR3. Germline V gene data show CDR1 as SGHDN and CDR2 as FVKESK. The CDR3 region is CATSIDSSYEQYF.

Measured by frequency, this clonotype is large. The gene calls are TRBV4-2 and TRBJ1-3; TCRdb's D call of TRBD1 is untestable without DNA. Germline V lookup: CDR1 LGHNA, CDR2 YNFKEQ. CDR3 length: 15 residues. CDR3 region: CASRTGGQAGNTIYF.

Its frequency marks this clonotype as medium-sized (0.01 to 0.1%). The chain employs TRBV7-9 and TRBJ2-2; TCRdb indicates TRBD1, and absent DNA this call remains unverified. From germline, CDR1 is SEHNR and CDR2 FQNEAQ (reference sequence). CDR3 length equals 15 residues. The CDR3 is CASSLATGGSGELFF.

This clonotype counts as medium-sized (0.01 to 0.1%) by frequency. The CDR3 here is CASSFAGGSYEQYF. J is TRBJ2-7 and V is TRBV28; absent DNA, TCRdb's TRBD1 call cannot be checked. The CDR3 covers 14 residues. Germline assignment: CDR1 MDHEN and CDR2 SYDVKM. Full variable domain (rest looked up from reference TRBV28 and TRBJ2-7): DVKVTQSSRYLVKRTGEKVFLECVQDMDHENMFWYRQDPGLGLRLIYFSYDVKMKEKGDIPEGYSVSREKKERFSLILESASTNQTSMYLCASSFAGGSYEQYFGPGTRLTVT.

V usage is TRBV20-1 and J usage is TRBJ1-1; TCRdb indicates TRBD1, and absent DNA this call remains unverified. The CDR3 runs 13 residues. CDR1 and CDR2 (germline): DFQATT, SNEGSKA (reference sequence). This CDR3 is CSATLGAITEAFF.

This clonotype is medium-sized by frequency. The chain carries TRBV12-3 or TRBV12-4 and TRBJ1-1. The CDR3 consists of 16 residues. CDR3 amino acids: CASSFGYPNMNTEAFF.